Each of the 6 T cell receptor beta chains below was sequenced from the same sample in a study of cytomegalovirus exposure and HLA in healthy donors. The PCR made use of 60 Vbeta and 13 Jbeta primers. The method was immunoSEQ multiplex PCR; TCRdb's version includes in-frame clones alone and lacks a portion of them. Of under 250,000 clones in the sample, 75% to 90% were seen once. Source material: PBMCs. All receptors derive from a woman aged 40 to 50 in good health and CMV-seronegative.

As regards this clone: At the DNA level, this CDR3 is encoded by other sequences in the same sample as well. The genes are TRBV10-3 and TRBJ2-7, with 11 nucleotides matching TRBD2. Germline V gene sequence: CDR1 ENHRY, CDR2 SYGVKD. V dropped 6 bases and J dropped 1; count of bases not matched to a gene: 2. The CDR3 runs 14 residues. CDR3 in amino acids: CAIRGTSGSYEQYF. Written as DNA, the CDR3 is TGTGCCATCAGAGGGACTAGCGGATCCTACGAGCAGTACTTC.

This rearrangement joins TRBV10-1 to TRBJ1-1; 9 bases are shared with TRBD1. Germline trimming cut 6 bases from V and 4 bases from J; bases unmatched to any gene: 6. The germline CDR1 and CDR2 sequences are WNHNN and SYGVQD (reference sequence). The CDR3 consists of 14 residues. CDR3 sequence reads: CASSTGTGSTEAFF. As DNA, the CDR3 is TGCGCCAGCAGCACCGGGACAGGGAGCACTGAAGCTTTCTTT.

The chain employs TRBV15 and TRBJ1-5; weak D call: TRBD1 (6 bases). V lost 1 base, J lost 0 bases, and 7 bases lay in between. The CDR3 consists of 15 residues. Looked up from germline, CDR1 is LNHNV and CDR2 is YYDKDF (reference sequence). The CDR3, as DNA: TGTGCCACCAGCAGAGGGACAGATAGCAATCAGCCCCAGCATTTT. It yields the protein CATSRGTDSNQPQHF.

The V gene is TRBV27, the J gene TRBJ2-1; 7 bases are a match to TRBD2. Germline V gene lookup returns CDR1 MNHEY and CDR2 SMNVEV (reference sequence). J was trimmed by 6 bases and V by 5 bases; bases with no gene match: 10. The CDR3 consists of 15 residues. The CDR3 nucleotides are TGTGCCAGCAGTCTCCGTTGGAGCGGGACCAATGAGCAGTTCTTC. This sequence encodes CASSLRWSGTNEQFF.

The chain combines TRBV7-9 with TRBJ2-7; 10 nucleotides match TRBD1. Germline trimming cut 5 bases from V and 0 bases from J; bases unmatched to any gene: 4. The CDR3 spans 15 residues. Germline V gene sequence: CDR1 SEHNR, CDR2 FQNEAQ (reference sequence). CDR3 nucleotides: TGTGCCAGCAGCCTAGGGACAGGGGTCTCCTACGAGCAGTACTTC. The encoded protein is CASSLGTGVSYEQYF. Full variable domain (rest looked up from reference TRBV7-9 and TRBJ2-7): DTGVSQNPRHKITKRGQNVTFRCDPISEHNRLYWYRQTLGQGPEFLTYFQNEAQLEKSRLLSDRFSAERPKGSFSTLEIQRTEQGDSAMYLCASSLGTGVSYEQYFGPGTRLTVT.

Comment on this clone: The junction does not match germline at one end; this may be a read error. The rearrangement links TRBV7-9 to TRBJ1-3; D is unclear. The CDR3 loop spans 13 amino acids. Germline V CDR1 and CDR2: SEHNR, FQNEAQ (reference sequence). The CDR3 spells CSSSVVVGDTIYF. The CDR3, as DNA: TGTTCCAGCAGCGTCGTTGTCGGGGACACCATATATTTT.